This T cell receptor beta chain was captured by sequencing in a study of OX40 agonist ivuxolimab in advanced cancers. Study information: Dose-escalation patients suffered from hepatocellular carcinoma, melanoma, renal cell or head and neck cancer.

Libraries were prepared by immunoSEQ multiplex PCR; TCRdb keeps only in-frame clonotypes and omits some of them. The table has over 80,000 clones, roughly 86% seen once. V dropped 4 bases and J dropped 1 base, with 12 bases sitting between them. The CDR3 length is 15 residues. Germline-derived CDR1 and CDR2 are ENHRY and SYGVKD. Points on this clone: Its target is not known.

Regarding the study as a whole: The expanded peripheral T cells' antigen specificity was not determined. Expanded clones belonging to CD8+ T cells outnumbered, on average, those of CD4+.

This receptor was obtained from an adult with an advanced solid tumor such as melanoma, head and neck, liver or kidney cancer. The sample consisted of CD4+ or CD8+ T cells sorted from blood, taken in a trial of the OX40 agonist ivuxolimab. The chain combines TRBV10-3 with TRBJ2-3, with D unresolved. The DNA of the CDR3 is TGTGCCATCAGTGTATCACACTACCGCACAGATACGCAGTATTTT. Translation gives CAISVSHYRTDTQYF.